These T cell receptor beta chains were read from a single sample in a study of shared clonotypes between healthy human individuals. The data were produced by immunoSEQ multiplex PCR, yet TCRdb's version contains in-frame clones alone and is incomplete. In the table there are over 850,000 clones, about 80% of which are singletons. What was sequenced was memory CD4+ T cells from PBMCs. The receptor source for this set is a young man in good health. Some clones in this sample may be carry-over from other donors' samples. CDR3s include the opening cysteine and the closing phenylalanine or tryptophan. D genes are given only for firm matches. Not every row has a clone size; where given, it reads once, few, many or a size class.

TRBJ2-7,TRBV27,.,TRBD2,16,TGTGCCAGCAGTCCGCTTTGGGTAGCGGGAAGCTACGAGCAGTACTTC,CASSPLWVAGSYEQYF
TRBJ1-4,TRBV5-5,few,.,14,TGTGCCAGCAGCTTGATTAGGGGTAGTGAAAAACTGTTTTTT,CASSLIRGSEKLFF
TRBJ1-5,TRBV28,many,TRBD1,18,TGTGCCAGCAGTTCCCCCTCTCTGGGGTTCCAGGGGGGATCAGCCCAGCATTTT,CASSSPSLGFQGGSAQHF
TRBJ2-2,TRBV14,many,.,17,TGTGCCAGCAGCCAAGACGTTTATGGGAGCATAACCGGGGAGCTGTTTTTT,CASSQDVYGSITGELFF
TRBJ2-7,TRBV5-1,.,.,14,TGCGCCAGCAGGAGCCGAGGACAGAACTACGAGCAGTACTTC,CASRSRGQNYEQYF
TRBJ2-5,TRBV28,.,TRBD1,15,TGTGCCAGCAAAATCCCGGGACAGGAAAGAGAGACCCAGTACTTC,CASKIPGQERETQYF
TRBJ1-5,TRBV29-1,.,TRBD1,12,TGCAGCGCTAGGGACAGGGGGCAGCCCCAGCATTTT,CSARDRGQPQHF
TRBJ2-3,TRBV7-9,few,TRBD2,16,TGTGCCAGCAGCTATACTAGCGGGAGGCCCACAGATACGCAGTATTTT,CASSYTSGRPTDTQYF
TRBJ2-1,TRBV7-6,many,.,16,TGTGCCAGCAGCCCCCTCCCCGGGACTGACTACAATGAGCAGTTCTTC,CASSPLPGTDYNEQFF
TRBJ2-5,TRBV7-2,.,.,14,TGTGCCAGCAGCTTGCAAACAGGGAGGGAGACCCAGTACTTC,CASSLQTGRETQYF
TRBJ1-2,TRBV7-9,few,.,13,TGTGCCAGCAGCCCCCGGGGGGGCTATGGCTACACCTTC,CASSPRGGYGYTF
TRBJ2-5,TRBV2,many,.,14,TGTGCCAGCAGTGAATGGGACACTCGGGGGACCCAGTACTTC,CASSEWDTRGTQYF
TRBJ1-5,TRBV2,.,.,15,TGTGCCAGCCAAATCCATGCCAGGGGTGATCAGCCCCAGCATTTT,CASQIHARGDQPQHF
TRBJ1-4,TRBV6-1,.,.,14,TGTGCCAGCAGTGAATACGGTGGAAGGGAAAAACTGTTTTTT,CASSEYGGREKLFF
TRBJ1-5,TRBV2,once,.,13,TGTGCCAGCAGTGCATCTGAGTTACAACCCCAGCATTTT,CASSASELQPQHF
TRBJ2-7,TRBV27,.,.,15,TGTGCCAGCAGTTGGCGTCGGGAGTGGAACTACGAGCAGTACTTC,CASSWRREWNYEQYF
TRBJ2-1,TRBV14,.,.,14,TGTGCCAGCAGCCAAGATCGGGTCGGGAATGAGCAGTTCTTC,CASSQDRVGNEQFF
TRBJ2-1,TRBV28,.,TRBD2,14,TGTGCCAGCAGACCTAGCGGGAGATACAATGAGCAGTTCTTC,CASRPSGRYNEQFF
TRBJ2-7,TRBV10-3,.,.,13,TGTGCCATCAGTGAATACTCTGAGGCCGAGCAGTACTTC,CAISEYSEAEQYF
TRBJ2-7,TRBV7-9,.,TRBD2,17,TGTGCCAGCAGCTTAAACGCCCCCCCGGGAGGAAGATACGAGCAGTACTTC,CASSLNAPPGGRYEQYF